The sequence of this TCR beta chain was determined in a study of T cell responses to AZD1222 COVID-19 vaccine. With regard to this clone: The antigen remains undetermined.

The protocol was immunoSEQ multiplex PCR, while the TCRdb copy is restricted to in-frame clones and leaves out a portion. Among some 70,000 clones, 65% to 85% were seen once, and the ten largest hold around 9.8%. Study conclusions and caveats: Repertoires were sampled only after the peak T cell response. Possibly, clonal diversity was underestimated; donors were largely white British and included more females.

This CDR3 contains 13 residues. Germline values: CDR1 PRHDT, CDR2 FYEKMQ (reference sequence). The V and J ends lost 6 bases and 2 bases respectively, with 5 bases between them. The sequencing here drew on peripheral blood, taken on day 0 of AZD1222 vaccination. The J gene is TRBJ2-6, the V gene TRBV13; D not certain. This TCR derives from an adult in good health. CDR3 nucleotides: TGTGCCAGCAGGCGTCCTGGGGCCAACGTCCTGACTTTC. Translated, it gives CASRRPGANVLTF.